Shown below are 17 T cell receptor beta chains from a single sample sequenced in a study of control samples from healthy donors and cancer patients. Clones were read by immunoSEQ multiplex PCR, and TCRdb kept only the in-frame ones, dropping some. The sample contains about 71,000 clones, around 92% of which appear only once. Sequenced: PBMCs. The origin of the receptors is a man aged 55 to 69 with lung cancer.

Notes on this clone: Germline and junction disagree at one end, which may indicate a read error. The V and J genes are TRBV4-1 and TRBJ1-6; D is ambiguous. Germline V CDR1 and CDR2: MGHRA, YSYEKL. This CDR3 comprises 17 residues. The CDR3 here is CASTQVDMGWVRSPLHF. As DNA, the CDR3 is TGCGCCAGCACCCAAGTTGATATGGGGTGGGTACGATCACCCCTCCACTTT.

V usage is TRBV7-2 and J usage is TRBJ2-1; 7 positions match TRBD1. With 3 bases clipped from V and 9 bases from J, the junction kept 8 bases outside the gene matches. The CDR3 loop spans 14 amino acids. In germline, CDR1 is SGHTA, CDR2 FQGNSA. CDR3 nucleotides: TGTGCCAGCAGCTTTAGAACAGGGGAGAGTGAGCAGTTCTTC. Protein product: CASSFRTGESEQFF.

The CDR3 protein is CASRGPEAFF. The CDR3 nucleotides are TGTGCCAGCAGGGGCCCTGAAGCTTTCTTT. The chain couples TRBV12-3 or TRBV12-4 to TRBJ1-1; no firm D call. The CDR3 covers 10 residues. V was shortened by 6 bases and J by 6 bases, with 5 bases between the two germline ends.

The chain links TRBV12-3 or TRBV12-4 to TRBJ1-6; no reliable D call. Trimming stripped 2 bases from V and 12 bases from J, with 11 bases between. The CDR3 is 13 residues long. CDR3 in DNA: TGTGCCAGCAGTTTAAGAGACACCTTACCCCTCCACTTT. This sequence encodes CASSLRDTLPLHF.

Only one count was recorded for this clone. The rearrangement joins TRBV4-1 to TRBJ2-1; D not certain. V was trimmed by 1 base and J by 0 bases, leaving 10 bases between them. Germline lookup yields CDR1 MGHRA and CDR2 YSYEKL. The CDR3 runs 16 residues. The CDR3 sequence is CASSQAHTTSYNEQFF. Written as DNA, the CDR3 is TGCGCCAGCAGCCAAGCACACACCACCTCCTACAATGAGCAGTTCTTC.

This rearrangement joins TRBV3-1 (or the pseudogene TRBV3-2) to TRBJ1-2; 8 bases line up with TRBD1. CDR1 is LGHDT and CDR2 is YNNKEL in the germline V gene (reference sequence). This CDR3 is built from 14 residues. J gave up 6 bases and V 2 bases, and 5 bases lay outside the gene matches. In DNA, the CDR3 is TGTGCCAGCAGCCAACTAGACAGGGGCCATGGCTACACCTTC. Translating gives CASSQLDRGHGYTF.

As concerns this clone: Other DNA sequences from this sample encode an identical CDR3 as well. The CDR3 spells CASSRGGLNTEAFF. The CDR3 nucleotides are TGTGCCAGCAGCCGGGGGGGTCTGAACACTGAAGCTTTCTTT. The chain uses TRBV7-3 and TRBJ1-1, with D perhaps TRBD1 (5 bases). With 5 bases removed from V and 0 bases from J, the gap between germline ends came to 10 bases. CDR3 length: 14 amino acids. Looked up from germline, CDR1 is SGHTA and CDR2 is FQGTGA.

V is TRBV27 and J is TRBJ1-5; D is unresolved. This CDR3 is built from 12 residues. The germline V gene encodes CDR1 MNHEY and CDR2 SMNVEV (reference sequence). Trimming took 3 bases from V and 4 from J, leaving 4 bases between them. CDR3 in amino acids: CASSFSNQPQHF. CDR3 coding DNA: TGTGCCAGCAGTTTTTCGAATCAGCCCCAGCATTTT.

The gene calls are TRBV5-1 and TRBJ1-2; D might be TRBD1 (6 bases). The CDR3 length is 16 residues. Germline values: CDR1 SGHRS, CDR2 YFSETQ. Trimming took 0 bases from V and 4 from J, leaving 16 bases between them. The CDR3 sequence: CASSLAGSGVGYGYTF. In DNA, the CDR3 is TGCGCCAGCAGCTTGGCCGGGTCAGGGGTTGGCTATGGCTACACCTTC.

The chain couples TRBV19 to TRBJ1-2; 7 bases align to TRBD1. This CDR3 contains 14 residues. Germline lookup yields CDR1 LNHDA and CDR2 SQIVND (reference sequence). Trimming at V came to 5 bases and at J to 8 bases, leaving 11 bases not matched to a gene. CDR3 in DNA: TGTGCCAGTAGTGTAACAGGGGATTTAAGCGGCTACACCTTC. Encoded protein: CASSVTGDLSGYTF.

The CDR3 nucleotides are TGCAGCGTTCCTTTAGTGAACACTGAAGCTTTCTTT. It specifies CSVPLVNTEAFF. The chain uses TRBV29-1 and TRBJ1-1; D is unclear. The CDR3 runs to 12 residues. Germline values: CDR1 SQVTM, CDR2 ANQGSEA. V gave up 5 bases and J gave up 0 bases, with 7 bases separating them.

The CDR3 loop is CASSFSGGAADTQYF. The CDR3, as DNA: TGTGCCAGCAGCTTTAGCGGGGGGGCCGCAGATACGCAGTATTTT. The chain has TRBV7-3 and TRBJ2-3; 11 bases map to TRBD2. From germline, CDR1 is SGHTA and CDR2 FQGTGA. This CDR3 comprises 15 residues. With V trimmed by 3 bases and J by 4 bases, 3 bases remained unmatched. Together with reference TRBV7-3 and TRBJ2-3, the CDR3 gives the full variable domain: GAGVSQTPSNKVTEKGKYVELRCDPISGHTALYWYRQSLGQGPEFLIYFQGTGAADDSGLPNDRFFAVRPEGSVSTLKIQRTERGDSAVYLCASSFSGGAADTQYFGPGTRLTVL.

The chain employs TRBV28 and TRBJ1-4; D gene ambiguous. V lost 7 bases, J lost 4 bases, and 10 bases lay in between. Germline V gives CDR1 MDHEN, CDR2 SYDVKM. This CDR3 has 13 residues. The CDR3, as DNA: TGTGCCAGCAATGAAGGATTTAATGAAAAACTGTTTTTT. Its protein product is CASNEGFNEKLFF.

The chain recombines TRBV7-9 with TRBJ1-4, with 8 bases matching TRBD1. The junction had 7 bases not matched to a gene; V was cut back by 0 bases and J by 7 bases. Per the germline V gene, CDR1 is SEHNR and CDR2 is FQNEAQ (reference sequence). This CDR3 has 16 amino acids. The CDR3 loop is CASSLAWTGSGEKLFF. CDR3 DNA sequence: TGTGCCAGCAGCTTAGCTTGGACAGGGAGTGGTGAAAAACTGTTTTTT. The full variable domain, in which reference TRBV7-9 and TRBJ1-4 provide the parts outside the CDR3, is DTGVSQNPRHKITKRGQNVTFRCDPISEHNRLYWYRQTLGQGPEFLTYFQNEAQLEKSRLLSDRFSAERPKGSFSTLEIQRTEQGDSAMYLCASSLAWTGSGEKLFFGSGTQLSVL.

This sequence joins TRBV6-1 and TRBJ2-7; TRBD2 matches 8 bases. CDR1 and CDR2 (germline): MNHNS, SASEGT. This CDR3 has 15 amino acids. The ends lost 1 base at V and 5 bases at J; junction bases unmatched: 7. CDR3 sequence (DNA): TGTGCCAGCAGTGAAGAGAGCGGGGGAGCAAACGAGCAGTACTTC. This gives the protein CASSEESGGANEQYF.

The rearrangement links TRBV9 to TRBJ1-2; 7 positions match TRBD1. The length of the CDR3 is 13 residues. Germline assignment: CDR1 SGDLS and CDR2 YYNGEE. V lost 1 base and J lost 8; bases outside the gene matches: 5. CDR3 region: CASSVLSRGGYTF. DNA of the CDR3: TGTGCCAGCAGCGTATTGAGCAGGGGGGGCTACACCTTC.

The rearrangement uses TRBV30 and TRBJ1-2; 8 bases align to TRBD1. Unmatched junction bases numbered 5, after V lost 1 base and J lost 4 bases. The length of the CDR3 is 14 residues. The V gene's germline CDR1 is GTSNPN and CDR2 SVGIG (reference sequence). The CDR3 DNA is TGTGCCTGGAGTGGAAACACAGGGGGCTATGGCTACACCTTC. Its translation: CAWSGNTGGYGYTF.